This T cell receptor (beta chain) was observed in a study of cytomegalovirus exposure and HLA in healthy donors. As regards this clone: The antigen remains undetermined.

The germline V and J ends were trimmed by 7 bases and 0 bases, with 19 bases remaining between them. The CDR3 extends over 16 amino acids. Germline CDR1 reads MNHEY; CDR2 reads SMNVEV (reference sequence). Study outcomes and limitations: In vitro assays verified that a few CMV-associated chains recognized CMV antigens specifically.

Repertoires were generated with immunoSEQ multiplex PCR, while TCRdb's copy carries only in-frame clones and drops some. The table has approximately 76,000 clones, roughly 95% seen once. This clonotype was sampled from a woman in her late teens or twenties in good health and CMV-seropositive. The chain recombines TRBV27 with TRBJ2-7, with D perhaps TRBD1 (5 bases). The sequencing sample was made of PBMCs. CDR3 DNA sequence: TGTGCCAGCACCGTTTCCCAGGGTACCCTCTCCTACGAGCAGTACTTC. Its protein is CASTVSQGTLSYEQYF.